This record concerns one T cell receptor beta chain sequence. CDR1 is GTSNPN, CDR2 SVGIG, per germline (reference sequence). Between the trimmed V and J ends, which lost 7 bases and 10 bases, there was a span of 11 bases. The CDR3 length is 11 residues. This table comes from immunoSEQ multiplex PCR, and its TCRdb copy is limited to in-frame clones, with some not included. Here the sample spans about 210,000 clones, about 82% being singletons. Adults between roughly 18 and 90 years of age took part from 24 US areas. Participants had their cohort set by participant-reported clinical history. This entry is derived from a study of blood T cell repertoires in COVID-19. Study background: Samples of COVID-19 (acute and convalescent) were obtained from the United States, Italy and Spain.

The receptor was derived from a man aged 40-49 years with acute COVID-19. This sequence joins TRBV30 and TRBJ1-6, with a possible D match to TRBD1 (6 bases). Material for sequencing was PBMCs or T cells enriched from blood (not recorded which). CDR3 coding DNA: TGTGCCTCGTCAGGGGCCTCACCCCTCCACTTT. This translates into CASSGASPLHF. Filled out from reference TRBV30 and TRBJ1-6, the complete variable domain reads SQTIHQWPATLVQPVGSPLSLECTVEGTSNPNLYWYRQAAGRGLQLLFYSVGIGQISSEVPQNLSASRPQDRQFILSSKKLLLSDSGFYLCASSGASPLHFGNGTRLTVT.